The 30 T cell receptor beta chains in this list originate from one sample, sequenced in a study of T cell responses to AZD1222 COVID-19 vaccine. Sequencing was performed with immunoSEQ multiplex PCR; in TCRdb, only in-frame clones are kept and a portion is missing. The table records 150,000 to 170,000 clones, roughly nine tenths of them present only once. This specimen was peripheral blood, taken on day 0 of MenACWY control vaccination. These receptor sequences come from an adult in good health.

This clone has a handful of counts. The chain links TRBV15 to TRBJ2-5, with 7 nucleotides matching TRBD2. Germline CDR1 LNHNV, CDR2 YYDKDF (reference sequence). With 3 bases clipped from V and 5 bases from J, the junction kept 0 bases outside the gene matches. The CDR3 is 12 amino acids. The CDR3 protein is CATSSGRETQYF. CDR3 DNA sequence: TGTGCCACCAGCAGCGGGAGGGAGACCCAGTACTTC.

V usage is TRBV10-3 and J usage is TRBJ2-5; 15 bases agree with TRBD2. Looked up from germline, CDR1 is ENHRY and CDR2 is SYGVKD. The V and J ends lost 6 bases and 5 bases, in that order; junction bases with no gene match: 7. The CDR3 loop spans 16 amino acids. CDR3 sequence (DNA): TGTGCCATCAGCCGGACTAGCGGGGGGGCGGAGGAGACCCAGTACTTC. Protein product: CAISRTSGGAEETQYF.

The chain links TRBV7-2 to TRBJ1-1; tentatively, D is TRBD1 (6 bases). Trimming removed 5 bases from V and 0 bases from J, with 13 bases in between. The CDR3 sequence is 15 residues long. Germline values: CDR1 SGHTA, CDR2 FQGNSA. In DNA, the CDR3 is TGTGCCAGCAGCCGGGACACCTCCATGAACACTGAAGCTTTCTTT. Translating it yields CASSRDTSMNTEAFF.

This clone is a singleton in its sample. The chain joins TRBV4-1 to TRBJ1-2; tentatively, D is TRBD1 (6 bases). This CDR3 is 14 amino acids long. Trimming stripped 1 base from V and 4 bases from J, with 10 bases between. Germline CDR1 MGHRA, CDR2 YSYEKL. The CDR3, as DNA: TGCGCCAGCAGCCAAGCGGACAGATTCTATGGCTACACCTTC. Its translation is CASSQADRFYGYTF.

In DNA, the CDR3 is TGCGCCAGCAGCTTGGAGGGGACAGACACTGAAGCTTTCTTT. It translates to CASSLEGTDTEAFF. This chain joins TRBV5-1 and TRBJ1-1, with TRBD1 matching 7 bases. This CDR3 has 14 residues. V shed 0 bases, J shed 3 bases, and the junction held 2 bases outside the gene matches. The germline V gene has CDR1 SGHRS and CDR2 YFSETQ.

The chain employs TRBV5-1 and TRBJ1-3, with D possibly being TRBD1 (6 bases). Germline CDR1 and CDR2: SGHRS and YFSETQ. CDR3 length equals 14 residues. The ends were cut back, 4 bases at V and 4 bases at J, with 12 bases in the middle. The CDR3, as DNA: TGCGCCAGCAGCCCACAGGGTACGGGAAACACCATATATTTT. This gives the protein CASSPQGTGNTIYF.

This rearrangement joins TRBV18 to TRBJ2-7, with 8 bases identical to TRBD2. Per germline, CDR1 KGHSH and CDR2 LQKENI. V was pared by 3 bases and J by 3 bases, with 10 bases of the junction left unmatched. CDR3 length: 16 residues. DNA for the CDR3: TGTGCCAGCTCACCTTCCTTAGCGGGGAGATTCTACGAGCAGTACTTC. This codes for CASSPSLAGRFYEQYF.

This clone was found once. This chain connects TRBV20-1 to TRBJ2-3; D is unresolved. Trimming pared 6 bases from V and 0 bases from J, leaving 4 bases between. The V gene's germline CDR1 is DFQATT and CDR2 SNEGSKA (reference sequence). This CDR3 has 11 residues. The CDR3 protein is CSARSTDTQYF. The CDR3 DNA reads as TGCAGTGCCCGTAGCACAGATACGCAGTATTTT.

The chain carries TRBV14 and TRBJ1-2; D gene ambiguous. Looked up from germline, CDR1 is SGHDN and CDR2 is FVKESK. The CDR3 consists of 13 residues. Trimming left V 1 base short and J 7 bases short, with 10 bases between. The CDR3 sequence is CASSQVRGSGYTF. The CDR3 coding sequence is TGTGCCAGCAGCCAAGTACGAGGGTCTGGCTACACCTTC.

This chain links TRBV16 with TRBJ1-5, with TRBD1 as a possible D gene (6 bases). The V and J ends lost 3 bases and 4 bases respectively, with 10 bases between them. The length of the CDR3 is 14 residues. The V gene's germline CDR1 is KGHSY and CDR2 FQNENV. For the CDR3, the DNA is TGTGCCAGCAGCCAGGGGGCGAAAAATCAGCCCCAGCATTTT. Protein: CASSQGAKNQPQHF.

This clone turned up a few times. This chain uses TRBV4-1 with TRBJ2-1, with a tentative D call TRBD1 (6 bases). The V and J ends lost 3 bases and 3 bases respectively, with 9 bases between them. The CDR3 is 14 amino acids. Germline values: CDR1 MGHRA, CDR2 YSYEKL. The CDR3 region has the DNA TGCGCCAGCAGCCAGGACAGCCTCTACAATGAGCAGTTCTTC. Translation gives CASSQDSLYNEQFF.

The chain couples TRBV5-1 to TRBJ1-2; D is ambiguous. CDR3 length: 12 amino acids. Trimming cost V 0 bases and J 6 bases, with 6 bases left between them. Germline CDR1 and CDR2: SGHRS and YFSETQ. DNA of the CDR3: TGCGCCAGCAGCTTGGCCCGGAATGGCTACACCTTC. It encodes CASSLARNGYTF.

The chain carries TRBV6-2 or TRBV6-3 and TRBJ2-4; D unresolved. The CDR3 is 16 residues long. Between the trimmed V and J ends, which lost 2 bases and 0 bases, there was a span of 11 bases. CDR1 MNHEY and CDR2 SVGEGT come from the germline V gene. The CDR3 DNA reads as TGTGCCAGCAGTTACCTGCAGGATCTAGCCAAAAACATTCAGTACTTC. Translated: CASSYLQDLAKNIQYF.

This chain joins TRBV2 and TRBJ2-2; 11 nucleotides align to TRBD1. The length of the CDR3 is 16 residues. CDR1 SNHLY and CDR2 FYNNEI come from the germline V gene. J lost 6 bases, V lost 0 bases, and 3 bases had no gene match. In DNA, the CDR3 is TGTGCCAGCAGTGAAGCCCGGGACAGGGGGTCCGGGGAGCTGTTTTTT. Protein: CASSEARDRGSGELFF.

V usage is TRBV4-2 and J usage is TRBJ2-3; possible D gene TRBD1, 5 bases. The CDR3 totals 15 residues. V dropped 6 bases and J dropped 2 bases, with 15 bases sitting between them. CDR1 LGHNA and CDR2 YNFKEQ come from the germline V gene. The CDR3 region has the DNA TGTGCCAGCAGTCCTAAGGGGTCTGACACAGATACGCAGTATTTT. Protein sequence: CASSPKGSDTDTQYF.

J is TRBJ1-4 and V is TRBV6-1, with D hard to call. V was shortened by 2 bases and J by 8 bases, with 3 bases between the two germline ends. Germline CDR1 is MNHNS and CDR2 is SASEGT. The CDR3 runs to 11 residues. The CDR3 region has the DNA TGTGCCAGCAGTGAACCCGAAAAACTGTTTTTT. Its protein product is CASSEPEKLFF.

This clone is a singleton in its sample. The rearrangement uses TRBV18 and TRBJ2-3; TRBD2 aligns across 14 bases. The trim removed 0 bases at V and 3 bases at J, leaving 11 bases unmatched. The CDR3 spans 20 residues. CDR1 is KGHSH and CDR2 is LQKENI in the germline V gene. The CDR3 loop is CASSPPPGLAGGRFTDTQYF. CDR3 coding DNA: TGTGCCAGCTCACCACCCCCAGGACTAGCGGGGGGCCGGTTTACAGATACGCAGTATTTT.

The V and J genes are TRBV7-2 and TRBJ2-1; the match to TRBD2 covers 8 bases. V dropped 4 bases and J dropped 6; count of bases not matched to a gene: 11. There are 16 residues in the CDR3. Germline V gene lookup returns CDR1 SGHTA and CDR2 FQGNSA. The CDR3 DNA reads as TGTGCCAGCAGCTCTGTAGCGGGATTTGGGGGCAATGAGCAGTTCTTC. Residues: CASSSVAGFGGNEQFF.

This clone has a handful of counts. This chain joins TRBV20-1 and TRBJ1-2; D is possibly TRBD1 (6 bases). Trimming stripped 7 bases from V and 14 bases from J, with 11 bases between. This CDR3 region has 8 residues. Germline V gene data show CDR1 as DFQATT and CDR2 as SNEGSKA (reference sequence). The CDR3 DNA sequence: TGCAGTGGAGGAGGGGGTACCTTC. Amino acids: CSGGGGTF.

This rearrangement joins TRBV18 to TRBJ1-5; D is uncertain. Germline values: CDR1 KGHSH, CDR2 LQKENI. This CDR3 region has 16 residues. The ends were cut back, 4 bases at V and 1 base at J, with 14 bases in the middle. The CDR3 reads CASSQTGAMSNQPQHF. The DNA of the CDR3 is TGTGCCAGCTCACAAACGGGAGCTATGAGCAATCAGCCCCAGCATTTT.

This clone occurred once. J is TRBJ1-2 and V is TRBV5-1; no clear D. The length of the CDR3 is 14 residues. The V end was cut by 4 bases, the J end by 3 bases, with 13 bases between. CDR1 and CDR2 (germline): SGHRS, YFSETQ. The CDR3 is CASSLISVDYGYTF. CDR3 nucleotides: TGCGCCAGCAGCCTCATCAGCGTCGACTATGGCTACACCTTC.

V usage is TRBV24-1 and J usage is TRBJ1-5; the match to TRBD1 covers 8 bases. There are 15 residues in the CDR3. Germline loops: CDR1 KGHDR, CDR2 SFDVKD. After removal of 4 bases from V and 4 bases from J, the junction contained 5 bases not matched to a gene. CDR3 sequence reads: CATSESDRANQPQHF. The DNA for the CDR3 is TGTGCCACCAGTGAATCGGACAGGGCAAATCAGCCCCAGCATTTT.

This clone was counted a few times. The rearrangement links TRBV28 to TRBJ1-6, with a weak D call TRBD1 (5 bases). The CDR3 is 14 amino acids. The V gene lost 7 bases and the J gene lost 6 bases, with 13 bases spanning the gap. CDR1 MDHEN and CDR2 SYDVKM come from the germline V gene. CDR3 in DNA: TGTGCCAGCATTGGGGGTAGCCTTAATTCACCCCTCCACTTT. Its translation: CASIGGSLNSPLHF.

The chain has TRBV28 and TRBJ1-5; the match to TRBD1 covers 8 bases. With V trimmed by 6 bases and J by 1 base, 14 bases remained unmatched. The germline V gene encodes CDR1 MDHEN and CDR2 SYDVKM. CDR3 size: 18 residues. The CDR3 DNA reads as TGTGCCAGCAGGGGACCGGACAGGGTGAGACCCAGCAATCAGCCCCAGCATTTT. Its protein is CASRGPDRVRPSNQPQHF. Supplemented by reference TRBV28 and TRBJ1-5, the full variable domain reads DVKVTQSSRYLVKRTGEKVFLECVQDMDHENMFWYRQDPGLGLRLIYFSYDVKMKEKGDIPEGYSVSREKKERFSLILESASTNQTSMYLCASRGPDRVRPSNQPQHFGDGTRLSIL.

DNA for the CDR3: TGTGCCAGTAGTATCACAGTTCTAAATGAAAAACTGTTTTTT. Translated, it gives CASSITVLNEKLFF. The rearrangement joins TRBV19 to TRBJ1-4, with unresolved D. Germline V gene sequence: CDR1 LNHDA, CDR2 SQIVND (reference sequence). Between the trimmed V and J ends, which lost 3 bases and 5 bases, there was a span of 10 bases. The CDR3 extends over 14 amino acids.

The CDR3 sequence: CASSLGQGSGETQYF. The DNA of the CDR3 is TGTGCCAGCAGCTTAGGACAGGGTTCGGGAGAGACCCAGTACTTC. The gene calls are TRBV11-3 and TRBJ2-5; TRBD1 matches 7 bases. V was clipped by 1 base and J by 4 bases; unmatched bases: 6. This CDR3 is 15 amino acids long. Germline CDR1 is SGHNT and CDR2 is YENEEA.

This rearrangement joins TRBV20-1 to TRBJ2-1; D possibly matches TRBD1 or TRBD2 (5 bases each). V dropped 3 bases and J dropped 8 bases, with 11 bases sitting between them. This CDR3 has 12 amino acids. CDR1 DFQATT and CDR2 SNEGSKA come from the germline V gene (reference sequence). CDR3 region: CSASGGPYEQFF. In DNA, the CDR3 is TGCAGTGCTAGTGGGGGTCCCTATGAGCAGTTCTTC.

The chain employs TRBV18 and TRBJ1-6, with TRBD1 identical over 8 bases. With V trimmed by 4 bases and J by 5 bases, 4 bases remained unmatched. CDR3 length equals 15 residues. The germline V gene encodes CDR1 KGHSH and CDR2 LQKENI. The CDR3 loop reads CASSLLTGDNSPLHF. CDR3 sequence (DNA): TGTGCCAGCTCACTCTTGACAGGGGATAATTCACCCCTCCACTTT.

The chain combines TRBV5-6 with TRBJ2-2; D possibly corresponds to TRBD1 (5 bases). CDR3 length: 16 amino acids. Germline V lookup: CDR1 SGHDT, CDR2 YYEEEE. Between the trimmed V and J ends, which lost 2 bases and 1 base, there was a span of 12 bases. CDR3 DNA: TGTGCCAGCAGCTTAGTTTCTACAGGGAACACCGGGGAGCTGTTTTTT. This translates into CASSLVSTGNTGELFF.

The gene calls are TRBV6-1 and TRBJ2-2, with D perhaps TRBD1 or TRBD2 (5 bases each). Trimming took off 2 bases at V and 9 bases at J, with 10 bases between the two ends. Germline V gene lookup returns CDR1 MNHNS and CDR2 SASEGT. This CDR3 is built from 13 residues. The CDR3 DNA sequence: TGTGCCAGCAGTGAACGCAGGGACCGGGAGCTGTTTTTT. Its protein is CASSERRDRELFF.